A single TCR beta chain is shown here with its context. This specimen comes from a study of T cell responses to AZD1222 COVID-19 vaccine. J was trimmed by 7 bases and V by 3 bases; bases with no gene match: 4. Germline lookup yields CDR1 SGHKS and CDR2 YYEKEE (reference sequence). The CDR3 contains 15 residues. The data were produced by immunoSEQ multiplex PCR, yet TCRdb's version contains in-frame clones alone and is incomplete. Of some 120,000 clones listed, around 92% are singletons. The rearrangement links TRBV5-5 to TRBJ1-6; TRBD1 matches 10 bases. The sample was peripheral blood, taken on day 0 of AZD1222 vaccination. The TCR comes from an adult in good health. CDR3 loop: CASSWGGQGNSPLHF. The CDR3 nucleotides are TGTGCCAGCAGCTGGGGGGGACAGGGGAATTCACCCCTCCACTTT.